This T cell receptor beta chain comes out of a study of PD-1 blockade in classical Hodgkin lymphoma (TCRdb year 2020). At the level of the whole study: Nivolumab dosing was 3 mg/kg intravenously every 2 weeks, continuing until either disease progression or unacceptable toxicity. The study used TCR beta sequencing and CyTOF to define a peripheral blood immune signature of response to PD-1 blockade in classical Hodgkin lymphoma. Findings and caveats that apply to the study as a whole: Among trial patients, those achieving complete response had baseline diversity similar to that of newly diagnosed patients, while diversity was significantly lower in partial responders and progressors. Lower diversity was seen in patients whose nivolumab began less than 1 year after ASCT, and these patients were left out of later analyses so that immune reconstitution would not confound the results. By C4D1, a significant rise was seen in CD4+ TCR diversity but not in CD8+ TCR diversity (p=0.0027 vs p=0.16), and the rise was most apparent among complete responders (p=0.02). The study was limited to a single clinical trial cohort, and causes of repertoire differences, possibly disease activity or prior therapy, remained undefined. Newly diagnosed patients were reported to have lower baseline TCR diversity than healthy donors, and relapsed/refractory patients were reported to have lower baseline TCR diversity still.

Via the germline V gene (reference sequence), CDR1 is LNHDA and CDR2 SQIVND. V is reduced by 2 bases and J by 2 bases, leaving a spacing of 3 bases between them. Including the terminal cysteine and phenylalanine, the CDR3 comprises 13 residues. The retained sequence is limited to the CDR3, 39 bases, with the frame set at the first base. On this clone itself: This clone's antigen is unknown. Base qualities are not provided; no much larger clone lies one nucleotide away. Different DNA sequences within this sample yield the same CDR3.

The time point label of this sample denotes: cycle 1 day 1 (C1D1), immediately before nivolumab initiation. Relapse after autologous stem cell transplantation had occurred in all trial patients, and cohorts A, B and C were distinguished by prior brentuximab vedotin exposure. A total of about 51 patients with relapsed/refractory classical Hodgkin lymphoma made up the trial cohort, and each patient's best overall response was complete response, partial response or progressive disease. Trial patients were treated with single-agent nivolumab in the multi-cohort phase II CheckMate 205 trial. Best overall response was determined by an independent review committee according to the 2007 International Working Group response criteria. Trial PBMCs were collected immediately before nivolumab initiation (C1D1) and during therapy at cycle 2 day 1 and cycle 4 day 1. Peripheral blood was collected in 8 mL Vacutainer Cell Preparation Tubes, from which PBMCs were isolated by centrifugation and then cryopreserved.

Genomic DNA was extracted with the Qiagen DNeasy kit from unsorted PBMCs and from negatively selected CD4+ and CD8+ fractions. TCR beta CDR3 regions were amplified by immunoSEQ multiplex PCR using primers annealing to V and J segments. A synthetic immune receptor repertoire was used to minimize amplification bias, and any remaining bias was removed computationally after sequencing. The paper's data handling went like this. Custom Python scripts were used to quantify repertoire diversity as the Shannon entropy index. Unsorted, CD4+ and CD8+ repertoires were analyzed separately, except in combined analyses where CD4+ and CD8+ sequences were merged in silico. Clonal expansion was defined as at least a 2-fold frequency increase after treatment relative to C1D1, with a pseudocount of 0.5 for undetected baseline clones. Clones with 0 or 1 copy at C1D1 were classified as singleton clones, and clones with 2 or more copies were classified as non-singleton clones. Clones expanded in unsorted samples were annotated as CD4+, CD8+ or unknown by matching protein sequences in sorted samples from the same patient. Wilcoxon tests were applied to paired samples to test diversity changes from C1D1 to C4D1. TCRdb obtained this table from immuneACCESS and retained in-frame rearrangements with V and J assigned. These tables miss some clones; where compared with another copy, unresolved V genes account for less than half of the shortfall, and the remainder is unexplained. The V and J calls and the clone size are those of that table, but D and trimming were determined from the DNA. The sample includes 13,000 to 15,000 clones, with roughly 86% observed a single time. In total, the top ten clones hold 4.6% of the sample.

Sequenced material: peripheral blood mononuclear cells (PBMCs), taken at baseline. The chain employs TRBV19 and TRBJ2-2, with the D gene call left open. This sequence was found in a human donor with classical Hodgkin lymphoma. This receptor has the CDR3 CASSITNTGELFF. The DNA is as follows: TGTGCCAGTAGTATAACAAACACCGGGGAGCTGTTTTTT.